The present T cell receptor beta chain was sequenced within a study of cytomegalovirus exposure and HLA in healthy donors. Healthy bone marrow donors formed the donor group. Donors had nominal health at sampling but likely had unrecorded immune exposures. The primer mix had 60 Vbeta and 13 Jbeta primers. Method: immunoSEQ multiplex PCR; TCRdb's copy keeps in-frame clones and lacks some. Among 200,000 to 250,000 clones listed, approximately 82% were seen once. Overall study findings and caveats: Cytomegalovirus status, reportedly, was diagnosed with high specificity and sensitivity by the classifier.

Germline-derived CDR1 and CDR2 are MGHRA and YSYEKL. This CDR3 region has 16 residues. V was pared by 0 bases and J by 5 bases, with 4 bases of the junction left unmatched. As to this clone: Its antigen is not identified.

The clonotype originates from a middle-aged woman in good health and CMV-seronegative. The rearrangement uses TRBV4-1 and TRBJ1-5; TRBD1 matches 10 bases. Sequencing input: PBMCs. CDR3 nucleotides: TGCGCCAGCAGCCAAGATGAGGGACAGGGGTATCAGCCCCAGCATTTT. Its protein product is CASSQDEGQGYQPQHF.